In this sample, the clone carrying this TCR beta chain turned up a few times. Its antigen is undetermined. These data belong to a study of T cells in Graves' hyperthyroidism and ophthalmopathy. Study-wide background: The initial diagnosis was the point when peripheral blood was collected, ahead of any treatment.

Study-wide points: The majority of expanded thyroid clonotypes above 0.001 also appeared in blood.

With V trimmed by 0 bases and J by 6 bases, 10 bases remained unmatched. The CDR3 contains 17 residues. From germline, CDR1 is SGDLS and CDR2 YYNGEE. Template material for amplifying TCR beta CDR3 regions consisted of RNA transcripts. First-round RT-PCR targeting the TCR CDR3 was performed with the HTBI primer set. From the multiplex PCR reads, TCRdb called clonotypes with MiXCR, one entry per CDR3 protein. The table includes approximately 690,000 distinct CDR3 sequences, roughly 14% detected once. The sequenced sample was blood. This sequence originates from a woman between 50 and 59 years old with Graves' ophthalmopathy. This chain connects TRBV9 to TRBJ2-3; 10 bases fit TRBD2. The CDR3 nucleotides are TGTGCCAGCAGCGTAGACCCCCTAGCGGGAGTTAAGGATACGCAGTATTTT. Protein product: CASSVDPLAGVKDTQYF.